This T cell receptor beta chain comes out of a study of T cell responses to AZD1222 COVID-19 vaccine. TCRdb's table, derived via immunoSEQ multiplex PCR, lists solely in-frame clones and lacks some. Among around 160,000 clones listed, roughly nine tenths were seen once. Study results and caveats: Spike-specific TCR depth and breadth grew after two AZD1222 doses.

Between the trimmed V and J ends, which lost 5 bases and 0 bases, there was a span of 11 bases. In germline, CDR1 is SQVTM, CDR2 ANQGSEA. CDR3 length: 13 amino acids. This clone was seen once. Its cognate antigen is unknown. The source material was peripheral blood, sampled on day 0 of AZD1222 vaccination. The source is an adult in good health. The chain employs TRBV29-1 and TRBJ2-7; a weak D match, TRBD1 (5 bases). CDR3 sequence (DNA): TGCAGCGTTAAGGGGCAGTACTCCTACGAGCAGTACTTC. Its translation: CSVKGQYSYEQYF.